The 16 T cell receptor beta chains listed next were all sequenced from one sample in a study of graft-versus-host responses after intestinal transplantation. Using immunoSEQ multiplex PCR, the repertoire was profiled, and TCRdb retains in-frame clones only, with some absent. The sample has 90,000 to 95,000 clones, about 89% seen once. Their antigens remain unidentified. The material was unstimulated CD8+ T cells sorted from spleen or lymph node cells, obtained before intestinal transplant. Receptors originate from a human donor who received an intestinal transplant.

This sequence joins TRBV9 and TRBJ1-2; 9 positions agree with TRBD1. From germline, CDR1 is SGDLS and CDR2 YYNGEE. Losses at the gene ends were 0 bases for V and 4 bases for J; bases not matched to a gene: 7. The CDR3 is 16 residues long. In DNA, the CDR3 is TGTGCCAGCAGCGTAGGAAGTGGACAGGGGCTCTATGGCTACACCTTC. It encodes CASSVGSGQGLYGYTF. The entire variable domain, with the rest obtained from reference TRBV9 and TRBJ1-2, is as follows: DSGVTQTPKHLITATGQRVTLRCSPRSGDLSVYWYQQSLDQGLQFLIQYYNGEERAKGNILERFSAQQFPDLHSELNLSSLELGDSALYFCASSVGSGQGLYGYTFGSGTRLTVV.

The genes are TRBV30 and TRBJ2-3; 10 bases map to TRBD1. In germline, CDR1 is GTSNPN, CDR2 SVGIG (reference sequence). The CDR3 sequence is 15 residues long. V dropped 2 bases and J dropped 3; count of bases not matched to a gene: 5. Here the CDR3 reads CAWSLGQGGTDTQYF. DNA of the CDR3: TGTGCCTGGAGTCTTGGACAGGGGGGGACAGATACGCAGTATTTT.

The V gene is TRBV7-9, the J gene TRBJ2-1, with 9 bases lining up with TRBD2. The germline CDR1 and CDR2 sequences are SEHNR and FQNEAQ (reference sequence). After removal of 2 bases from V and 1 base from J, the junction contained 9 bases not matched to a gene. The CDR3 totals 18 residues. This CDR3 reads CASSLWGSGRVSYNEQFF. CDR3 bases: TGTGCCAGCAGCTTATGGGGTAGCGGGAGAGTATCCTACAATGAGCAGTTCTTC.

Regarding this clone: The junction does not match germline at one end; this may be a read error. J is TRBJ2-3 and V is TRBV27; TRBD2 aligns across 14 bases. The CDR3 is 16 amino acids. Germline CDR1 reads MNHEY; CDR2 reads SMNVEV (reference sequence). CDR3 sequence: CASSRLAGGSTDAQYF. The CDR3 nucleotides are TGTGCCAGCAGTCGACTAGCGGGGGGGAGCACAGATGCGCAGTATTTT.

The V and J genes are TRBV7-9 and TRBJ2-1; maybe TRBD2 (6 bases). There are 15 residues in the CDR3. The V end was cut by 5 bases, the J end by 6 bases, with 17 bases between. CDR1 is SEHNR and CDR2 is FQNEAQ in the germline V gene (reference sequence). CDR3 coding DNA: TGTGCCAGCAGCCCATCGGGAGAATCGCGCAATGAGCAGTTCTTC. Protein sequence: CASSPSGESRNEQFF.

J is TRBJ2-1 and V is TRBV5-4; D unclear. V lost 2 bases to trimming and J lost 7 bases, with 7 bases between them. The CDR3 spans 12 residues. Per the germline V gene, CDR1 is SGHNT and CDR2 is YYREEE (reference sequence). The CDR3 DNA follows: TGTGCCAGCAGCTTATACTCGAATGAGCAGTTCTTC. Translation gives CASSLYSNEQFF.

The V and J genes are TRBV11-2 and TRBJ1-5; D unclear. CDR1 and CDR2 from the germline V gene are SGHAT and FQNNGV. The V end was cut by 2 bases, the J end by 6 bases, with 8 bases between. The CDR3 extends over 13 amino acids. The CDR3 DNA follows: TGTGCCAGCAGCTTATTTACCGGTCAGCCCCAGCATTTT. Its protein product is CASSLFTGQPQHF.

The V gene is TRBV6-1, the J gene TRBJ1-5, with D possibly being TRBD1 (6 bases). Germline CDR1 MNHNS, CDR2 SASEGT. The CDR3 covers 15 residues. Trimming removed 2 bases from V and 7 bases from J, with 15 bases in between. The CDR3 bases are TGTGCCAGCAGTGAAAGCAGGGGTATTGGACAGCCCCAGCATTTT. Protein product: CASSESRGIGQPQHF.

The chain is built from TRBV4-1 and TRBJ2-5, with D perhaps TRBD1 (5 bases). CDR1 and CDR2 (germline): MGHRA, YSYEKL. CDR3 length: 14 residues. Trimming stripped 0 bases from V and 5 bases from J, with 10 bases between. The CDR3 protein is CASSQEAGRETQYF. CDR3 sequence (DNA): TGCGCCAGCAGCCAAGAAGCAGGGCGGGAGACCCAGTACTTC.

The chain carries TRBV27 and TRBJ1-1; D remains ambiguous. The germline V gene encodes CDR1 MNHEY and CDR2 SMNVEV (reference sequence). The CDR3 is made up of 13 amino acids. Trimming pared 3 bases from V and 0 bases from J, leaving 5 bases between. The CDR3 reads CASSFLMNTEAFF. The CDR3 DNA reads TGTGCCAGCAGTTTCCTAATGAACACTGAAGCTTTCTTT.

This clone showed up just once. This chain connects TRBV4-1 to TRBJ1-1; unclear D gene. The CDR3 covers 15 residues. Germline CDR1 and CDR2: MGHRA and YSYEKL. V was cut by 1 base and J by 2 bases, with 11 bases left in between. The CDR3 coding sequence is TGCGCCAGCAGCCAAGCTGTGACGGTTAACACTGAAGCTTTCTTT. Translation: CASSQAVTVNTEAFF.

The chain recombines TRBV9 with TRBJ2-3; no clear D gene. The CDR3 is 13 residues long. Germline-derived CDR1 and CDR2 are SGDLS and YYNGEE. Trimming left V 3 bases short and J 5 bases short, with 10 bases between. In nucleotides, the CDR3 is TGTGCCAGCAGCGCCTATTGGGGAGATACGCAGTATTTT. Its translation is CASSAYWGDTQYF. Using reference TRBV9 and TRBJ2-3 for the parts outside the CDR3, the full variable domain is DSGVTQTPKHLITATGQRVTLRCSPRSGDLSVYWYQQSLDQGLQFLIQYYNGEERAKGNILERFSAQQFPDLHSELNLSSLELGDSALYFCASSAYWGDTQYFGPGTRLTVL.

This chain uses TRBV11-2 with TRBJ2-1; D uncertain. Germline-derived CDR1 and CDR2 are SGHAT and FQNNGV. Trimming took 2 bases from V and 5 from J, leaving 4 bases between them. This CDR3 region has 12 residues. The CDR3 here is CASSLLDNEQFF. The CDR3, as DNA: TGTGCCAGCAGCTTACTAGACAATGAGCAGTTCTTC.

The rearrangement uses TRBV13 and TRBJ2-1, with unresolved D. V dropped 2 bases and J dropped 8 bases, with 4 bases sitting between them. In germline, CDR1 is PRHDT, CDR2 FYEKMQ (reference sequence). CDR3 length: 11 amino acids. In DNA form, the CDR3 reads TGTGCCAGCAGCTTAAGTGATGAGCAGTTCTTC. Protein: CASSLSDEQFF.

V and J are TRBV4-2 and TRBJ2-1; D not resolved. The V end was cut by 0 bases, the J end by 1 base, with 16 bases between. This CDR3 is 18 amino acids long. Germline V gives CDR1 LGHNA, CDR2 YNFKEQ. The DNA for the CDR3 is TGTGCCAGCAGCCAAGATCACCCCTATGTGGCGTCCTACAATGAGCAGTTCTTC. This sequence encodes CASSQDHPYVASYNEQFF.

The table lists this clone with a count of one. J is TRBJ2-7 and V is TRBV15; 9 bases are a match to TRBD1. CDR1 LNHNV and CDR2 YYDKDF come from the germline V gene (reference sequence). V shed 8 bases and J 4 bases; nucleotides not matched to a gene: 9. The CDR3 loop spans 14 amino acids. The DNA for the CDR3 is TGTGCCACCCGACGGACAGGGGAAAAATACGAGCAGTACTTC. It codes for CATRRTGEKYEQYF.